The 10 T cell receptor beta chains listed next were all sequenced from one sample in a study of regulatory T cells in long-lasting Graves disease. Libraries of TCR beta came from iRepertoire HTBI primers plus Arm-PCR of CDR3 regions. TCRdb itself ran the multiplex PCR reads through MiXCR, one entry per CDR3 protein. The data show about 400,000 distinct CDR3 sequences, with around 16% seen just once and around 20% held by the top ten. Time point of the sample: newly diagnosed GD, antithyroid drugs for less than 3 months. PBMCs were the source of the RNA used for TCR sequencing. These data also featured in a second study, about T cells in Graves' hyperthyroidism and ophthalmopathy.

The sequenced sample was peripheral blood mononuclear cells (PBMCs), obtained at new diagnosis, from a patient treated with antithyroid drugs. Receptors were obtained from a woman between 18 and 29 years old with Graves disease.

This clonotype appeared a few times. This chain uses TRBV10-2 with TRBJ2-4; D tentatively reads TRBD1 or TRBD2 (5 bases each). The V gene lost 4 bases and the J gene lost 3 bases, with 13 bases spanning the gap. The germline CDR1 and CDR2 sequences are WSHSY and SAAADI. The CDR3 contains 15 residues. The CDR3 bases are TGCGCCAGCAGTGGGGTGGCGAGGGGCAAAAACATTCAGTACTTC. Amino acid sequence: CASSGVARGKNIQYF.

This clonotype was seen repeatedly, ten times or more. This chain links TRBV5-1 with TRBJ2-3; the D call may be TRBD1 or TRBD2 (5 bases each). Trimming stripped 3 bases from V and 3 bases from J, with 17 bases between. The CDR3 has 16 residues. The germline CDR1 and CDR2 sequences are SGHRS and YFSETQ. For the CDR3, the DNA is TGCGCCAGCAGCTCCCCCTGGGACGGGGAGACAGATACGCAGTATTTT. It codes for CASSSPWDGETDTQYF.

This clonotype was found many times. This chain joins TRBV20-1 and TRBJ2-1, with 12 bases matching TRBD2. Germline V gene data show CDR1 as DFQATT and CDR2 as SNEGSKA (reference sequence). The CDR3 totals 14 residues. Unmatched junction bases numbered 10, after V lost 8 bases and J lost 8 bases. CDR3 sequence reads: CSWTSGIVSDEQFF. The CDR3 DNA reads as TGCAGTTGGACTAGCGGGATCGTATCTGATGAGCAGTTCTTC.

This clonotype was detected only a few times. The chain carries TRBV24-1 and TRBJ1-4; maybe TRBD1 (5 bases). CDR1 is KGHDR and CDR2 is SFDVKD in the germline V gene. The CDR3 is 15 residues long. V lost 9 bases, J lost 0 bases, and 13 bases lay in between. This CDR3 reads CATPDGAATNEKLFF. The CDR3 region has the DNA TGTGCCACCCCTGACGGGGCTGCAACTAATGAAAAACTGTTTTTT.

Only a few counts were recorded for this clonotype. The rearrangement uses TRBV6-5 and TRBJ2-1, with 7 bases that match TRBD2. Germline CDR1 MNHEY, CDR2 SVGAGI. The CDR3 is 14 residues long. The trim removed 2 bases at V and 9 bases at J, leaving 7 bases unmatched. CDR3 bases: TGTGCCAGCAGTTACGGCGGGACTAAGGGTGAGCAGTTCTTC. Its protein is CASSYGGTKGEQFF.

On this clonotype itself: A much larger clone differs from this one at a single base, so this may be a read error. This CDR3 is CASWGQGGTDTQYF. DNA for the CDR3: TGTGCCAGCTGGGGACAGGGGGGGACAGATACGCAGTATTTT. The gene calls are TRBV4-2 and TRBJ2-3, with 11 bases lining up with TRBD1. The CDR3 runs to 14 residues. The junction had 4 bases not matched to a gene; V was cut back by 8 bases and J by 3 bases. The germline V gene encodes CDR1 LGHNA and CDR2 YNFKEQ.

V and J are TRBV10-1 and TRBJ2-3; the D gene could be TRBD1 or TRBD2 (5 bases each). From germline, CDR1 is WNHNN and CDR2 SYGVQD (reference sequence). V shed 7 bases and J shed 3 bases, with 11 bases lying between them. The CDR3 totals 13 residues. The CDR3 region has the DNA TGCGCCAGCAATCGGGACCCGACAGATACGCAGTATTTT. Translating gives CASNRDPTDTQYF.

The sample holds a few counts of this clonotype. V is TRBV5-1 and J is TRBJ1-3; D is ambiguous. V gave up 3 bases and J gave up 1 base, with 11 bases separating them. The CDR3 has 15 residues. The germline CDR1 and CDR2 sequences are SGHRS and YFSETQ. The CDR3, as DNA: TGCGCCAGCAGCTGGAAAGGGATTTCTGGAAACACCATATATTTT. Its protein is CASSWKGISGNTIYF.

This clonotype was recorded at least ten times. The chain recombines TRBV7-2 with TRBJ2-7; D unresolved. The CDR3 has 13 amino acids. The germline CDR1 and CDR2 sequences are SGHTA and FQGNSA. The V and J ends lost 1 base and 4 bases respectively, with 8 bases between them. CDR3 loop: CASSLGQMYEQYF. The CDR3 DNA reads as TGTGCCAGCAGCTTAGGTCAGATGTACGAGCAGTACTTC.

This clonotype has only a few counts. V gene TRBV28 combines with J gene TRBJ2-7; 7 nucleotides align to TRBD2. Germline V gene sequence: CDR1 MDHEN, CDR2 SYDVKM. The CDR3 length is 13 residues. The ends lost 5 bases at V and 7 bases at J; junction bases unmatched: 8. The CDR3 region is CASSGGVIREQYF. The CDR3, as DNA: TGTGCCAGCAGTGGGGGGGTAATAAGGGAGCAGTACTTC.